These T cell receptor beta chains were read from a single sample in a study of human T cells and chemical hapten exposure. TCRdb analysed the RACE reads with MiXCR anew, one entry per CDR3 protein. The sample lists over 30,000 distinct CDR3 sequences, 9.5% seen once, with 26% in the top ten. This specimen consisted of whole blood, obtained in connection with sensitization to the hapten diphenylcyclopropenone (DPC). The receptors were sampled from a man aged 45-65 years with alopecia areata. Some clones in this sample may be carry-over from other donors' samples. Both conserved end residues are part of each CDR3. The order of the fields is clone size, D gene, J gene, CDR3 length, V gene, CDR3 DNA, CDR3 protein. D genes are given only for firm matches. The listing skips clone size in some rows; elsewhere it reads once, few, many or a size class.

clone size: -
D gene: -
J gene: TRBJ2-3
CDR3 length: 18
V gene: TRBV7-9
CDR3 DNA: TGTGCCAGCAGCTCCTCCCTACTGCGACAGACGGTCACAGATACGCAGTATTTT
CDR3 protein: CASSSSLLRQTVTDTQYF

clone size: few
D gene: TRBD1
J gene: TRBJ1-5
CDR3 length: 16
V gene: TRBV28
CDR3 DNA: TGTGCCAGCAAGGGACAGGGAACTTTTAGCAATCAGCCCCAGCATTTT
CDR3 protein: CASKGQGTFSNQPQHF

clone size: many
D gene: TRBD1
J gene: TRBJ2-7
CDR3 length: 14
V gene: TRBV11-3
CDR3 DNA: TGTGCCAGCAGCTCAGGGACAGGTCCCTACGAGCAGTACTTC
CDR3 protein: CASSSGTGPYEQYF

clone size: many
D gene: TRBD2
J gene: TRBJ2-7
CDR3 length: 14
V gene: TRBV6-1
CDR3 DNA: TGTGCCAGCAGGACTAGCGGGAGTCAAAACGAGCAGTACTTC
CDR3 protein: CASRTSGSQNEQYF

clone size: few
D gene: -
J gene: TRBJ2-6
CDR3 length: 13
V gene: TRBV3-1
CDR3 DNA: TGTGCCAGCAGCCAGGGCGGGGCCAACGTCCTGACTTTC
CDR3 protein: CASSQGGANVLTF

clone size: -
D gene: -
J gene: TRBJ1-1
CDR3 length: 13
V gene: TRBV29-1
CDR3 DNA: TGCAGCGTTGCGGTGGAGCCAAACACTGAAGCTTTCTTT
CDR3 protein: CSVAVEPNTEAFF

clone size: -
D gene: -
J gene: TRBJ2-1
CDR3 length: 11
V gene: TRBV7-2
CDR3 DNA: TGTGCCAGCAGCTTAAGGTATGAGCAGTTCTTC
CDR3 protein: CASSLRYEQFF

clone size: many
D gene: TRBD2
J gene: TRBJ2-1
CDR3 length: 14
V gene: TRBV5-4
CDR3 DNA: TGTGCCAGCAGCTTGGCCCGCGGGGGCAATGAGCAGTTCTTC
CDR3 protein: CASSLARGGNEQFF

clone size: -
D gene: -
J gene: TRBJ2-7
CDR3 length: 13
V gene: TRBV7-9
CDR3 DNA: TGTGCCAGCAGCTTAGGGGTCCTAGGCGAGCAGTACTTC
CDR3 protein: CASSLGVLGEQYF

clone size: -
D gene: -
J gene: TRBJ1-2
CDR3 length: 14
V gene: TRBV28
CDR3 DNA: TGTGCCAGCAGTCTCCCAGGGGTTGGTAGTGGCTACACCTTC
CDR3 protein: CASSLPGVGSGYTF

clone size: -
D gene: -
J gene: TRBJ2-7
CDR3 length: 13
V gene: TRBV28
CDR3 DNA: TGTGCCAGCAGTCCCCACATGACCTACGAGCAGTACTTC
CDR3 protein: CASSPHMTYEQYF

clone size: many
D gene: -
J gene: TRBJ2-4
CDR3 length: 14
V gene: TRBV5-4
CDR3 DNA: TGTGCCAGCAGCTCGCCGTTAGCCAAAAACATTCAGTACTTC
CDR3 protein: CASSSPLAKNIQYF

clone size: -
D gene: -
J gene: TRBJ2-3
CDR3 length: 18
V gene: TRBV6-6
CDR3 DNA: TGTGCCAGCAGTTACTCGATAGGGACAAAGGGTGACACAGATACGCAGTATTTT
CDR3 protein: CASSYSIGTKGDTDTQYF

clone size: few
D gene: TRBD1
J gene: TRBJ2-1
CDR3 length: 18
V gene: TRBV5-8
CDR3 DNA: TGTGCCAGCAGCGTGGGACAGGGCTCCGTTCGCTCCTACAATGAGCAGTTCTTC
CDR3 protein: CASSVGQGSVRSYNEQFF

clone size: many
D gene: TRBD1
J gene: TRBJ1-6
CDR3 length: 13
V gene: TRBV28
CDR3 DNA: TGTGCCAGCAGCCCCGGACAGGGGACACCCCTCCACTTT
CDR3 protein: CASSPGQGTPLHF

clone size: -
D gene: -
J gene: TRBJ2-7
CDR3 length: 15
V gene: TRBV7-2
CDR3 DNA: TGTGCCAGCACCCCGTCGCGCGTCCCTGGGGGCGAGCAGTACTTC
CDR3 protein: CASTPSRVPGGEQYF

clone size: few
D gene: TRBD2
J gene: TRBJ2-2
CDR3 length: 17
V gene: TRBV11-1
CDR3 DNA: TGTGCCGTCCTACGGGCTAGCGGGAGGTATGACACCGGGGAGCTGTTTTTT
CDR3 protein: CAVLRASGRYDTGELFF

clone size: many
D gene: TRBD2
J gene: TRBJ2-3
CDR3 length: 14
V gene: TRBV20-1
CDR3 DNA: TGCAGTGCTATCAGACTAGCGGGCACAGATACGCAGTATTTT
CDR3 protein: CSAIRLAGTDTQYF

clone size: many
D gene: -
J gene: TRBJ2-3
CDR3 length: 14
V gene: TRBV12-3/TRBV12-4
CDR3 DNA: TGTGCCAGCAGTTTGCAGGGGTGGCCAGATACGCAGTATTTT
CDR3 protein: CASSLQGWPDTQYF

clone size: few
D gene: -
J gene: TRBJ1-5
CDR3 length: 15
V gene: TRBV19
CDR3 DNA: TGTGCCAGTAGTATAGAAAAGAATAGCAATCAGCCCCAGCATTTT
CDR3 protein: CASSIEKNSNQPQHF

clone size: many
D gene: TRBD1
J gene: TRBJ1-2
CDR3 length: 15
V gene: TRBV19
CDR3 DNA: TGTGCCAGTAGTATCTCCGGGACAGGGAACTATGGCTACACCTTC
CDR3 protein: CASSISGTGNYGYTF

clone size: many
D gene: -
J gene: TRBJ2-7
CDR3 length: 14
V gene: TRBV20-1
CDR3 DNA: TGCAGTGTTAACGGGATTGGGCCGATGGGGGAGCAGTACTTC
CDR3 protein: CSVNGIGPMGEQYF

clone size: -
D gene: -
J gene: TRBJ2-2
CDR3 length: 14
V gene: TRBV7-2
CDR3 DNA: TGTGCCAGCAGCCCAAGCGGGCAGACCGGGGAGCTGTTTTTT
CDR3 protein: CASSPSGQTGELFF

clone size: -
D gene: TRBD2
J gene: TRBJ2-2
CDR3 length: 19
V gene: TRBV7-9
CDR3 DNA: TGTGCCAGCAACCCGAAGGCTAGCGGGAGGTTAGCGAACACCGGGGAGCTGTTTTTT
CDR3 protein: CASNPKASGRLANTGELFF

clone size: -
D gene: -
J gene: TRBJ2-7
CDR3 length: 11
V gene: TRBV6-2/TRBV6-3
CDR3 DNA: TGTGCCAGCACCAATGAATACGAGCAGTACTTC
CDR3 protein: CASTNEYEQYF

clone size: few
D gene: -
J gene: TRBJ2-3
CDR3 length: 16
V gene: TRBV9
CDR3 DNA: TGTGCCAGCAGCGTAAACTTAGGGGAGATTTTAGATACGCAGTATTTT
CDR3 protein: CASSVNLGEILDTQYF

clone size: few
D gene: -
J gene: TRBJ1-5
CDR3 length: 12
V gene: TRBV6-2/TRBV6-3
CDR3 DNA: TGTGCCAGCAGCCCCGGGGGGCGACCCCAGCATTTT
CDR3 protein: CASSPGGRPQHF

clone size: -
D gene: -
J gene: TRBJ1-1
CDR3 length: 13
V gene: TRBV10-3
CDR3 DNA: TGTGCCATCAGTGATCGGGGGCCTTCTGAAGCTTTCTTT
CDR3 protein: CAISDRGPSEAFF

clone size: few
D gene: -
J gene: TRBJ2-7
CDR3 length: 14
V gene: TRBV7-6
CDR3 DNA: TGTGCCAGCAGCTCCTTCGAACTAGGTACCGAGCAGTACTTC
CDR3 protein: CASSSFELGTEQYF

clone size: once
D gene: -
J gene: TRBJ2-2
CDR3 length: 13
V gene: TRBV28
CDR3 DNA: TGTGCCAGCAGGGTCCCTTCCACCGGGGAGCTGTTTTTT
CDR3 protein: CASRVPSTGELFF

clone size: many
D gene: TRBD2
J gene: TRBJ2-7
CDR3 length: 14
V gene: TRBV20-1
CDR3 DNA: TGCAGTGCTAGAGCAGCGGGAGGGATCTACGAGCAGTACTTC
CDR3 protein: CSARAAGGIYEQYF

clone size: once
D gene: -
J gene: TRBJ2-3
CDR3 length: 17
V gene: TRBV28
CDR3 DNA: TGTGCCAGCAGACGCCCCCGGACCGGTAAAAGCACAGATACGCAGTATTTT
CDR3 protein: CASRRPRTGKSTDTQYF

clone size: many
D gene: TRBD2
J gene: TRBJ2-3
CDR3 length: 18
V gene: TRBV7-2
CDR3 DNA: TGTGCCAGCAGCTTAGTCGGACTAGCGGGTGTGGGTGCAGATACGCAGTATTTT
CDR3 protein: CASSLVGLAGVGADTQYF

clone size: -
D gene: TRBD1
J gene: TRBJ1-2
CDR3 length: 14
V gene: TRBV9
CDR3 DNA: TGTGCCAGCAGCGTTGACAGGGGGCACTATGGCTACACCTTC
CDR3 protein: CASSVDRGHYGYTF

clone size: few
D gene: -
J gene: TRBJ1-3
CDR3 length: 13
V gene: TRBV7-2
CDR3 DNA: TGTGCCAGCAGCTTGGTAACTGGAAACACCATATATTTT
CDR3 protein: CASSLVTGNTIYF

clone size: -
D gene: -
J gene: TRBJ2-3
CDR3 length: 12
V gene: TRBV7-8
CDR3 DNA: TGTGCCAGTAAGGGGGAGGGAGATACGCAGTATTTT
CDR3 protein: CASKGEGDTQYF

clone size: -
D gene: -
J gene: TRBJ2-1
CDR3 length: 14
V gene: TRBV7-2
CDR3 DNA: TGTGCCAGCAGCTCGGACGGCCGGTACAATGAGCAGTTCTTC
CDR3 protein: CASSSDGRYNEQFF

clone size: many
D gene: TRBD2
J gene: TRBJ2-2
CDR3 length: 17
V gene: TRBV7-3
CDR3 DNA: TGTGCCAGCAGCAACTTAGCGGGAGGGCCTAGCACCGGGGAGCTGTTTTTT
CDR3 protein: CASSNLAGGPSTGELFF

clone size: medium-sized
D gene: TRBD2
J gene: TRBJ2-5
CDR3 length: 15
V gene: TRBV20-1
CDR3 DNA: TGCAGTGTCATCCAGACTAGCGGTTTAGGAGAGACCCAGTACTTC
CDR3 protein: CSVIQTSGLGETQYF

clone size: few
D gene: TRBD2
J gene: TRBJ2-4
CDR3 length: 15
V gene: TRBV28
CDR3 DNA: TGTGCCAGCAGTTTCGGCGGGGGGGCCAAAAACATTCAGTACTTC
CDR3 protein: CASSFGGGAKNIQYF

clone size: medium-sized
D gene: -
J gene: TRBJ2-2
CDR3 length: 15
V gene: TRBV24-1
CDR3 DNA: TGTGCCACCAGCCAACTCAGGGCGGACACCGGGGAGCTGTTTTTT
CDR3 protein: CATSQLRADTGELFF

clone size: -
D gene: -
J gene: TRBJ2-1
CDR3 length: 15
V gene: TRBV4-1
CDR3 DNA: TGCGCCAGCAGCCAAGCGGGACTTTCCTACAATGAGCAGTTCTTC
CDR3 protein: CASSQAGLSYNEQFF

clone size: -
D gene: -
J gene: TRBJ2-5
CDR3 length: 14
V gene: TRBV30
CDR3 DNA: TGTGCCTGGAGTGTATCCGGCAGGGACGGGACCCAGTACTTC
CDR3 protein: CAWSVSGRDGTQYF

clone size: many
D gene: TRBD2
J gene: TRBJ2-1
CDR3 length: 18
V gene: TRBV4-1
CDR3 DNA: TGCGCCAGCAGCCACTTTGTCCTGATTAGCGGGAGCTACAATGAGCAGTTCTTC
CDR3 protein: CASSHFVLISGSYNEQFF

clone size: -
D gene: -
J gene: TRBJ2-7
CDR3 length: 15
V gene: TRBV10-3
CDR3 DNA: TGTGCCATCAGTGAGTCTGGCGCGGGGGCCGGCGAGCAGTACTTC
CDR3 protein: CAISESGAGAGEQYF

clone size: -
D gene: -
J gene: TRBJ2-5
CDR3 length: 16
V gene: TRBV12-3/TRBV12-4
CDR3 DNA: TGTGCCAGCAGCCCCTCCAGTCGGGGGGCCCAAGAGACCCAGTACTTC
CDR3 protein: CASSPSSRGAQETQYF

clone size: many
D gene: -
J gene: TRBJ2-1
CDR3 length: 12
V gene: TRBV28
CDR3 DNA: TGTGCCAGCCGGAGGGGGATTAATGAGCAGTTCTTC
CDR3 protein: CASRRGINEQFF

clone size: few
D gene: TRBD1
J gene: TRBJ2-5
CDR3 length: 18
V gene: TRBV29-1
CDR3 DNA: TGCAGCGTCCAAGGGGACAGGGGCCGGGACTGGTTAGAAGAGACCCAGTACTTC
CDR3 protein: CSVQGDRGRDWLEETQYF

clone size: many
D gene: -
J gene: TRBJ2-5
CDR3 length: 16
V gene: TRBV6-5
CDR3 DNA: TGTGCCAGCAGTTACTCGTGGAAGGCAGGCCAAGAGACCCAGTACTTC
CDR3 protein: CASSYSWKAGQETQYF

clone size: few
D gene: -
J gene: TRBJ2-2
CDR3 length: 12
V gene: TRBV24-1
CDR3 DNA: TGTGCCATCTCACCCGAAACCGGGGAGCTGTTTTTT
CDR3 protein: CAISPETGELFF

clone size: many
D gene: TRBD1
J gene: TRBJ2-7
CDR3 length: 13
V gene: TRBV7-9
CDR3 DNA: TGTGCCAGCAGCCAAGGACAGGGTCACGAGCAGTACTTC
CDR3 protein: CASSQGQGHEQYF